This TCR beta chain was recorded in a study of blood T cell repertoires in COVID-19. Study context: From the United States, Italy and Spain came samples of acute and convalescent COVID-19. Sample material is recorded as cDNA or gDNA derived from T cells, B-cell-depleted T cells, or PBMCs.

As processed by the authors: Amplified reference gene primers provided the basis for estimating nucleated cell counts. Clones were read by immunoSEQ multiplex PCR, and TCRdb kept only the in-frame ones, dropping some. That table gives V, J and clone size, and the DNA gave D and trimming. The data hold 100,000 to 150,000 clones, with more than 75% observed a single time. Germline V gene data show CDR1 as LGHDT and CDR2 as YNNKEL (reference sequence). There are 17 residues in the CDR3. Trimming at V came to 6 bases and at J to 4 bases, leaving 11 bases not matched to a gene. Sequenced input: peripheral blood. The chain uses TRBV3-1 (or the pseudogene TRBV3-2) and TRBJ2-6, with 8 bases matching TRBD2. The TCR sequence derives from a human donor in a cohort sampled during active COVID-19. CDR3 in DNA: TGTGCCAGCAGAGGAGTAGCGGGGTTGGTCGGGGCCAACGTCCTGACTTTC. Encoded protein: CASRGVAGLVGANVLTF.